This T cell receptor (beta chain) was recorded in a study of T-cell memory formation after mild COVID-19. Looking at the study overall: Clusters were largely donor specific.

TCRdb itself ran the 5' RACE reads through MiXCR, one entry per CDR3 protein. Of fewer than 700,000 distinct CDR3 sequences in the sample, about 20% are singletons; the top ten hold under 8.5%. The CDR3 length is 14 residues. This clonotype was counted only a few times. Its antigen is unknown. General study findings and limits: The study found contracting CD4+ clones mainly in CM and EM and contracting CD8+ clones in EMRA.

The TCR originated in an adult woman who had mild COVID-19 (a few samples of this study predate the infection). Cell type and time point are not known. The V and J genes are TRBV21-1 and TRBJ1-1. TRBV21-1 is a recognized pseudogene. Sequenced sample: PBMCs or a T cell subset sorted from them (not recorded which). The CDR3 region has the DNA TGTGCCAGCAGCAAACGGGGCAGGAGCACTGAAGCTTTCTTT. Its protein is CASSKRGRSTEAFF.